This paragraph reports one T cell receptor (beta chain). Its antigen is undetermined. The PCR employed 60 Vbeta primers together with 13 Jbeta primers. TCRdb keeps only in-frame clones here, not all; method: immunoSEQ multiplex PCR. The sample has about 140,000 clones; roughly four fifths are singletons. Germline loops: CDR1 GTSNPN, CDR2 SVGIG (reference sequence). V was cut by 2 bases and J by 4 bases, with 12 bases left in between. The CDR3 is 13 amino acids. These data belong to a study of cytomegalovirus exposure and HLA in healthy donors. Whole-study results and caveats: The study found most TCR sequences rare, yet found some public TCRs in many donors. In a later analysis, an Asian-associated ancestry cluster reportedly showed fewer N-insertions than the approximately 670-donor mean.

The sequencing sample was made of PBMCs. The chain recombines TRBV30 with TRBJ2-7; no definite D call. The receptor comes from a man between 18 and 29 years old in good health and CMV-seropositive. CDR3 protein: CAWSLGYGYEQYF. Here the CDR3 DNA reads TGTGCCTGGAGTCTAGGTTACGGGTACGAGCAGTACTTC.